The following is a T cell receptor (beta chain) sequence with its context. This sample also contains other DNA sequences that code for the same CDR3. This entry is derived from a study of shared clonotypes between healthy human individuals. The V and J ends lost 2 bases and 4 bases, in that order; junction bases with no gene match: 0. CDR3 length: 14 amino acids. CDR1 and CDR2 from the germline V gene are SGDLS and YYNGEE. Using immunoSEQ multiplex PCR, the repertoire was profiled, and TCRdb retains in-frame clones only, with some absent. This sample has about 2.4 million clones, with approximately 90% found just once.

This receptor was identified in a man aged 18 to 30 in good health. Sequencing was done on a sample of naive CD4+ T cells sorted from blood. Regarding subset: CD45RA+ positively selected. The chain joins TRBV9 to TRBJ1-4, with 9 bases that match TRBD1. DNA for the CDR3: TGTGCCAGCAGCGTGGACAGGGGTAATGAAAAACTGTTTTTT. Translation: CASSVDRGNEKLFF.